This T cell receptor beta chain is from a study of tumor and adjacent non-tumor tissue in lung cancer. Three rounds of nested PCR, following a modified ARM-PCR protocol, produced the TCRbeta library. TCRdb ran MiXCR on the multiplex PCR reads and lists one entry per CDR3 protein. Seen here are over 85,000 distinct CDR3 sequences, approximately 87% observed once, and the top ten hold approximately 24%. This sample's RNA came from whole unsorted tissue. With regard to this clonotype: A much larger clone differs from this one at a single base, so this may be a read error.

Sequencing used lung tumor tissue. The source of this sequence is a man in his 70s with non-small cell lung cancer.

The CDR3 DNA is TGTGCCTGCAGTGGGACAGGGTTGTTCGTCGAGCAGTACTTC. This sequence encodes CACSGTGLFVEQYF. The rearrangement uses TRBV2 and TRBJ2-7; 9 positions agree with TRBD1. Germline CDR1 is SNHLY and CDR2 is FYNNEI. The CDR3 covers 14 residues.